This TCR beta chain was captured by sequencing in a study of Tregs in tolerant kidney transplant recipients. Findings and limits, study-wide: The most relevant donor-specific Treg TCRbeta repertoire apparently came from expansion with activated donor B cells. Some patients' samples used different primers over time, so nucleotide sequences weren't comparable.

This CDR3 contains 16 residues. The V gene's germline CDR1 is LGHNA and CDR2 YSLEER. The J segment lost 5 bases and the V segment lost 0 bases, leaving 7 bases of the junction unmatched. TCRdb's copy holds only in-frame clones and misses some; the assay was immunoSEQ multiplex PCR. The sample has more than 75,000 clones, roughly 93% seen once. Turning to this clone: Its cognate antigen is unknown.

The TCR was taken from a human donor who received a combined kidney and bone marrow transplant. Sequenced here: CD4+ T cells from blood, sampled before the transplant. V and J are TRBV4-3 and TRBJ1-1; 9 bases agree with TRBD1. The CDR3 region is CASSQEGTGMVTEAFF. The CDR3 DNA sequence: TGCGCCAGCAGCCAAGAAGGGACAGGGATGGTGACTGAAGCTTTCTTT.